What follows are 22 T cell receptor beta chains derived from one specimen sequenced in a study of T cell responses to AZD1222 COVID-19 vaccine. Libraries were prepared by immunoSEQ multiplex PCR; TCRdb keeps only in-frame clonotypes and omits some of them. Seen here are some 280,000 clones, 85% to 95% observed once, and the top ten hold 0.55%. Sequences were derived from peripheral blood, sampled 28 days after the second AZD1222 dose. The receptors shown here come from an adult who received the AZD1222 COVID-19 vaccine.

The rearrangement uses TRBV5-6 and TRBJ2-2; 8 positions agree with TRBD2. This CDR3 region has 16 residues. After removal of 4 bases from V and 7 bases from J, the junction contained 12 bases not matched to a gene. Germline-derived CDR1 and CDR2 are SGHDT and YYEEEE. This CDR3 reads CASSPAAGGVIGELFF. As DNA, the CDR3 is TGTGCCAGCAGCCCCGCGGCGGGGGGTGTTATCGGGGAGCTGTTTTTT.

The V call is TRBV19, the J call TRBJ1-1; no clear D gene. Germline V lookup: CDR1 LNHDA, CDR2 SQIVND (reference sequence). Deletions cut 5 bases from V and 2 bases from J, with 9 bases between. This CDR3 has 13 amino acids. This CDR3 is CASSENSNTEAFF. In DNA, the CDR3 is TGTGCCAGTAGTGAAAATTCTAACACTGAAGCTTTCTTT.

This rearrangement joins TRBV4-2 to TRBJ2-1; TRBD2 matches at 10 bases. Germline V CDR1 and CDR2: LGHNA, YNFKEQ. Trimming removed 4 bases from V and 9 bases from J; junction bases left unmatched: 15. The CDR3 totals 17 residues. This chain's CDR3 is CASSRPGQRGGWGEQFF. Here the CDR3 DNA reads TGTGCCAGCAGCCGCCCCGGGCAGCGGGGGGGCTGGGGTGAGCAGTTCTTC.

This clone was detected only once. V and J are TRBV24-1 and TRBJ1-5, with 7 bases aligning to TRBD1. This CDR3 comprises 14 residues. V shed 5 bases and J 2 bases; nucleotides not matched to a gene: 2. Per the germline V gene, CDR1 is KGHDR and CDR2 is SFDVKD. CDR3 DNA: TGTGCCACCAGTGCCGGACAGGGCAATCAGCCCCAGCATTTT. Translating it yields CATSAGQGNQPQHF.

The CDR3 sequence: CASSFGRETQYF. CDR3 nucleotide sequence: TGTGCCAGCAGTTTTGGGCGCGAGACCCAGTACTTC. The rearrangement links TRBV28 to TRBJ2-5, with no clear D. The CDR3 is 12 residues long. Between the trimmed V and J ends, which lost 3 bases and 5 bases, there was a span of 7 bases. From germline, CDR1 is MDHEN and CDR2 SYDVKM.

This chain joins TRBV10-3 and TRBJ1-3; 9 nucleotides match TRBD1. The CDR3 sequence is 18 residues long. Losses at the gene ends were 5 bases for V and 2 bases for J; bases not matched to a gene: 13. Per germline, CDR1 ENHRY and CDR2 SYGVKD. CDR3: CAISPNRDRVPTGNTIYF. CDR3 in DNA: TGTGCCATCAGTCCGAACCGGGACAGGGTTCCGACTGGAAACACCATATATTTT.

The chain links TRBV18 to TRBJ1-4, with D uncertain. The V end was cut by 3 bases, the J end by 4 bases, with 12 bases between. In germline, CDR1 is KGHSH, CDR2 LQKENI. The CDR3 is 15 residues long. The CDR3 here is CASSPNVELNEKLFF. The CDR3 nucleotides read TGTGCCAGCTCACCGAACGTGGAGCTTAATGAAAAACTGTTTTTT.

The CDR3 bases are TGTGCCAGCAGTTTAGTCGGGGGGATTCAGCCCCAGCATTTT. Translation: CASSLVGGIQPQHF. This chain links TRBV28 with TRBJ1-5, with a possible D match to TRBD1 (5 bases). V dropped 2 bases and J dropped 6 bases, with 11 bases sitting between them. This CDR3 region has 14 residues. From germline, CDR1 is MDHEN and CDR2 SYDVKM.

The rearrangement links TRBV5-8 to TRBJ2-1, with 8 positions matching TRBD2. CDR3 length: 15 residues. The germline V gene encodes CDR1 SGHTS and CDR2 YDEGEE. With 4 bases clipped from V and 5 bases from J, the junction kept 8 bases outside the gene matches. The CDR3 sequence: CASSPLAGGNNEQFF. In nucleotides, the CDR3 is TGTGCCAGCAGCCCCCTGGCGGGAGGAAACAATGAGCAGTTCTTC.

The V call is TRBV3-1 (or the pseudogene TRBV3-2), the J call TRBJ1-2; 7 bases are shared with TRBD1. Losses at the gene ends were 3 bases for V and 8 bases for J; bases not matched to a gene: 9. The CDR3 is 14 residues long. Germline loops: CDR1 LGHDT, CDR2 YNNKEL (reference sequence). DNA of the CDR3: TGTGCCAGCAGCCACAGGGAAGGGGGCCGGGGCTACACCTTC. Amino acids: CASSHREGGRGYTF.

There are a few counts of this clone. The chain recombines TRBV9 with TRBJ2-3; weak D call: TRBD2 (6 bases). The CDR3 is 15 residues long. V was pared by 4 bases and J by 0 bases, with 12 bases between. Germline V CDR1 and CDR2: SGDLS, YYNGEE. CDR3: CASSFGGRSTDTQYF. In nucleotides, the CDR3 is TGTGCCAGCAGCTTCGGAGGGAGAAGCACAGATACGCAGTATTTT.

V gene TRBV2 combines with J gene TRBJ2-3; D tentatively fits TRBD1 or TRBD2 (6 bases each). The CDR3 covers 15 residues. With 5 bases removed from V and 2 bases from J, the gap between germline ends came to 14 bases. Germline CDR1 and CDR2: SNHLY and FYNNEI. DNA for the CDR3: TGTGCCAGCAGTTGGGGGGCCCGCTCCACAGATACGCAGTATTTT. Protein sequence: CASSWGARSTDTQYF.

This chain joins TRBV28 and TRBJ2-2; D uncertain. Germline CDR1 MDHEN, CDR2 SYDVKM. CDR3 length: 14 residues. The V and J ends lost 10 bases and 8 bases respectively, with 20 bases between them. In DNA form, the CDR3 reads TGTGCCACCCTTCGCCGCACACAGAGGGGGGAGCTGTTTTTT. This gives the protein CATLRRTQRGELFF.

The J gene is TRBJ1-1, the V gene TRBV4-2; 8 bases match TRBD1. The CDR3 is 15 amino acids. The germline CDR1 and CDR2 sequences are LGHNA and YNFKEQ. V gave up 3 bases and J gave up 4 bases; unmatched junction bases: 7. The chain's CDR3 is CASSQTGQGFTEAFF. CDR3 DNA: TGTGCCAGCAGCCAGACCGGACAGGGATTCACTGAAGCTTTCTTT.

The V and J genes are TRBV19 and TRBJ1-1, with D possibly being TRBD1 (5 bases). Germline values: CDR1 LNHDA, CDR2 SQIVND (reference sequence). The CDR3 runs 15 residues. V was trimmed by 7 bases and J by 5 bases, leaving 20 bases between them. The CDR3 coding sequence is TGTGCCAGTACCCCATTGACAGCGGGGAGGACTGAAGCTTTCTTT. Translation: CASTPLTAGRTEAFF.

The rearrangement joins TRBV28 to TRBJ1-2; 8 bases line up with TRBD1. J gave up 6 bases and V 5 bases, and 5 bases lay outside the gene matches. This CDR3 has 13 residues. The germline CDR1 and CDR2 sequences are MDHEN and SYDVKM. In DNA form, the CDR3 reads TGTGCCAGCAGTCGGACAGGGCCTAATGGCTACACCTTC. Translating gives CASSRTGPNGYTF.

The chain joins TRBV9 to TRBJ1-2; D gene unclear. The V end lost 0 bases, the J end lost 7 bases, and 13 bases lay between the germline ends. Germline CDR1 reads SGDLS; CDR2 reads YYNGEE. The CDR3 extends over 14 amino acids. CDR3: CASSVVDSGSGYTF. CDR3 in DNA: TGTGCCAGCAGCGTAGTCGACTCCGGATCTGGCTACACCTTC.

The rearrangement uses TRBV27 and TRBJ1-1; D gene unclear. From germline, CDR1 is MNHEY and CDR2 SMNVEV (reference sequence). V was shortened by 6 bases and J by 1 base, with 9 bases between the two germline ends. This CDR3 has 13 residues. CDR3 in amino acids: CASSWVENTEAFF. CDR3 nucleotide sequence: TGTGCCAGCAGCTGGGTGGAGAACACTGAAGCTTTCTTT.

The V and J genes are TRBV20-1 and TRBJ2-1, with no clear D. This CDR3 contains 10 residues. Trimming pared 5 bases from V and 4 bases from J, leaving 3 bases between. Germline values: CDR1 DFQATT, CDR2 SNEGSKA (reference sequence). The CDR3: CSALYNEQFF. The DNA of the CDR3 is TGCAGTGCTCTGTACAATGAGCAGTTCTTC.

The genes are TRBV29-1 and TRBJ1-1; D not resolved. The CDR3 length is 14 residues. Germline CDR1 SQVTM, CDR2 ANQGSEA. V lost 6 bases and J lost 2, with 16 bases in between. Here the CDR3 DNA reads TGCAGCGTAGGAGGGCCAGACCTAAACACTGAAGCTTTCTTT. Translated: CSVGGPDLNTEAFF.

This clone is a singleton in its sample. The chain uses TRBV7-2 and TRBJ1-2; a possible D gene is TRBD1 (6 bases). The V end lost 7 bases, the J end lost 4 bases, and 16 bases lay between the germline ends. CDR1 and CDR2 (germline): SGHTA, FQGNSA. The CDR3 is 14 amino acids. In DNA form, the CDR3 reads TGTGCCAGCACCCTCGGGGGCGACCCCTATGGCTACACCTTC. This codes for CASTLGGDPYGYTF.

The rearrangement links TRBV7-8 to TRBJ1-6; 7 bases fit TRBD1. Germline lookup yields CDR1 SGHVS and CDR2 FQNEAQ. Germline trimming cut 5 bases from V and 8 bases from J; bases unmatched to any gene: 6. The length of the CDR3 is 14 residues. CDR3 residues: CASSLDRWDSPLHF. CDR3 in DNA: TGTGCCAGCAGCCTGGACAGGTGGGATTCACCCCTCCACTTT.